The present T cell receptor beta chain was sequenced within a study of Graves' ophthalmopathy and Graves' hyperthyroidism. Whole-study results and caveats: Blood contained most expanded thyroid clonotypes exceeding 0.001 frequency.

Amplified TCR beta CDR3 regions were obtained using RNA transcripts as template. RT-PCR with HTBI primers came first, then second-round multiplex PCR. Via MiXCR, TCRdb re-called the multiplex PCR reads, giving one row per CDR3 protein. This sample has some 520,000 distinct CDR3 sequences, with approximately 14% found just once. The sample holds many counts of this clonotype. Its target is unknown. The diagnosis combined clinical symptoms, thyroxine, TRAb, thyroid ultrasound and orbital computed tomography scans. Germline V gives CDR1 GTSNPN, CDR2 SVGIG (reference sequence). This CDR3 is built from 13 residues. V was trimmed by 2 bases and J by 2 bases, leaving 7 bases between them.

Sequenced input: blood. V usage is TRBV30 and J usage is TRBJ1-5; D uncertain. The TCR comes from a woman in her thirties with Graves' ophthalmopathy. In nucleotides, the CDR3 is TGTGCCTGGAGTTCTGGGGGCAATCAGCCCCAGCATTTT. It is translated as CAWSSGGNQPQHF.